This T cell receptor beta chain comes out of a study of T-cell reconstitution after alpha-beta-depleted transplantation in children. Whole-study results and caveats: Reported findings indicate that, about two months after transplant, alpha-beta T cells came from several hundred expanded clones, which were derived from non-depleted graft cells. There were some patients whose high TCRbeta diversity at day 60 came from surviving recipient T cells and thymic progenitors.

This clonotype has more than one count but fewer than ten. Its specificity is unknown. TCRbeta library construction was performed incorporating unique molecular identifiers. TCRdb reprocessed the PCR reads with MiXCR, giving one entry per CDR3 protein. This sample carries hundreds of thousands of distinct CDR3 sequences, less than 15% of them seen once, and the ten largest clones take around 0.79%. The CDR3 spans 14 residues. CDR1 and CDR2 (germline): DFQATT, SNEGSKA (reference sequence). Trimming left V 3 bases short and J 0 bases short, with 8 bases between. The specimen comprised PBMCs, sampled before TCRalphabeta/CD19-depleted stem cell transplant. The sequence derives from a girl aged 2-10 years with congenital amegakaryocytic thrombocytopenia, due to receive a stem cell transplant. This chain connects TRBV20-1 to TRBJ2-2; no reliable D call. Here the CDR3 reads CSASSSANTGELFF. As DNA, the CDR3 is TGCAGTGCTAGTAGCTCCGCGAACACCGGGGAGCTGTTTTTT.